One and the same sample provided the 3 T cell receptor beta chains below, sequenced in a study of STAT5B mutations in CD4+ large granular lymphocyte leukemia. TCRdb's copy holds only in-frame clones and misses some; the assay was immunoSEQ multiplex PCR. The table lists roughly 46,000 clones, 65% to 85% of them singletons. Sequences were obtained from CD4+ T cells from blood buffy coats. These TCRs come from a human donor in good health.

This clone was counted between two and nine times. The chain has TRBV11-3 and TRBJ1-2; D may be TRBD1 (6 bases). The V and J ends lost 4 bases and 4 bases respectively, with 13 bases between them. CDR3 length: 14 amino acids. Germline V gene sequence: CDR1 SGHNT, CDR2 YENEEA. This CDR3 is CASSSSQGGYGYTF. In nucleotides, the CDR3 is TGTGCCAGCAGCTCGTCACAGGGTGGCTATGGCTACACCTTC.

This chain uses TRBV25-1 with TRBJ2-7, with 7 bases fitting TRBD1. The CDR3 length is 14 residues. V was pared by 4 bases and J by 0 bases, with 3 bases of the junction left unmatched. Germline V gene lookup returns CDR1 MGHDK and CDR2 SYGVNS. DNA of the CDR3: TGTGCCAGCAGTGCCAGGGACAGCTCCTACGAGCAGTACTTC. The encoded protein is CASSARDSSYEQYF.

The chain combines TRBV5-1 with TRBJ2-7, with 8 bases lining up with TRBD1. The V and J ends lost 2 bases and 3 bases, in that order; junction bases with no gene match: 4. Germline V gene sequence: CDR1 SGHRS, CDR2 YFSETQ. The CDR3 has 14 residues. This CDR3 reads CASSLQGGNYEQYF. CDR3 in DNA: TGCGCCAGCAGCTTACAGGGGGGAAACTACGAGCAGTACTTC. Combining the CDR3 with reference TRBV5-1 and TRBJ2-7 gives the whole variable domain KAGVTQTPRYLIKTRGQQVTLSCSPISGHRSVSWYQQTPGQGLQFLFEYFSETQRNKGNFPGRFSGRQFSNSRSEMNVSTLELGDSALYLCASSLQGGNYEQYFGPGTRLTVT.